These 15 T cell receptor beta chains were sequenced from one sample in a study of somatic mutations in cytotoxic T cells in rheumatoid arthritis. Data came from immunoSEQ multiplex PCR; TCRdb stores just in-frame clones and leaves some out. The sample shows about 20,000 clones, around 83% of them seen only once. Specimen: CD8+ T cells sorted from blood. The receptors here all came from a woman between 50 and 59 years old in good health.

This clone was detected a few times. V usage is TRBV27 and J usage is TRBJ2-7; D unclear. V lost 5 bases and J 1 base, leaving 18 bases between the germline ends. CDR1 is MNHEY and CDR2 is SMNVEV in the germline V gene (reference sequence). The CDR3 has 16 residues. The CDR3 loop reads CASSPTSSSGSYEQYV. The DNA of the CDR3 is TGTGCCAGCAGTCCCACCTCTTCCTCCGGATCCTACGAGCAGTACGTC.

The V gene is TRBV9, the J gene TRBJ1-5; no firm D call. V lost 8 bases to trimming and J lost 2 bases, with 23 bases between them. This CDR3 region has 17 residues. The germline CDR1 and CDR2 sequences are SGDLS and YYNGEE. The DNA of the CDR3 is TGTGCCAGGCGTCGTCTGTCGACGCGGTATGGCAATCAGCCCCAGCATTTT. This translates into CARRRLSTRYGNQPQHF.

The V call is TRBV19, the J call TRBJ1-2, with 7 positions matching TRBD1. V gave up 5 bases and J gave up 2 bases; unmatched junction bases: 8. Germline CDR1 and CDR2: LNHDA and SQIVND (reference sequence). This CDR3 comprises 15 residues. The CDR3 protein is CASSVNRDSNYGYTF. CDR3 sequence (DNA): TGTGCCAGTAGTGTCAACCGGGACAGCAACTATGGCTACACCTTC.

V and J are TRBV28 and TRBJ1-1; D is undetermined. The CDR3 is made up of 11 amino acids. Germline CDR1 and CDR2: MDHEN and SYDVKM. Between the trimmed V and J ends, which lost 2 bases and 4 bases, there was a span of 2 bases. CDR3 in amino acids: CASSLATEAFF. CDR3 coding DNA: TGTGCCAGCAGTTTAGCCACTGAAGCTTTCTTT.

The chain uses TRBV29-1 and TRBJ2-1; perhaps TRBD1 as D (6 bases). The germline V and J ends were trimmed by 5 bases and 5 bases, with 10 bases remaining between them. CDR3 size: 12 residues. Germline V gene data show CDR1 as SQVTM and CDR2 as ANQGSEA. CDR3 DNA: TGCAGCGTTACCACAGGGAACAATGAGCAGTTCTTC. Amino acids: CSVTTGNNEQFF.

The chain recombines TRBV6-1 with TRBJ2-3; 9 bases agree with TRBD1. CDR3 length: 15 residues. Germline CDR1 MNHNS, CDR2 SASEGT. V lost 6 bases to trimming and J lost 2 bases; unmatched junction nucleotides: 6. CDR3 sequence reads: CASSGGQGITDTQYF. DNA of the CDR3: TGTGCCAGCAGCGGAGGACAGGGGATCACAGATACGCAGTATTTT.

V gene TRBV7-7 combines with J gene TRBJ2-1; 8 positions agree with TRBD2. Germline V gene sequence: CDR1 SSHAT, CDR2 FNYEAQ (reference sequence). This CDR3 contains 15 residues. V shed 5 bases and J 8 bases; nucleotides not matched to a gene: 11. DNA for the CDR3: TGTGCCAGCAGCCGTGAGCGGGGGCCTTACGATGAGCAGTTCTTC. Translation gives CASSRERGPYDEQFF.

The rearrangement joins TRBV29-1 to TRBJ1-1, with D possibly TRBD1 on 5 matching bases. Trimming removed 3 bases from V and 7 bases from J, with 18 bases in between. Germline CDR1 SQVTM, CDR2 ANQGSEA. There are 14 residues in the CDR3. The CDR3 reads CSVEGWGRRFEAFF. The CDR3 nucleotides are TGCAGCGTTGAGGGCTGGGGCAGGCGATTTGAAGCTTTCTTT.

J is TRBJ1-2 and V is TRBV27, with a weak D call TRBD1 (5 bases). Trimming cost V 5 bases and J 6 bases, with 10 bases left between them. This CDR3 comprises 12 residues. The germline CDR1 and CDR2 sequences are MNHEY and SMNVEV (reference sequence). The CDR3 coding sequence is TGTGCCAGCAGTCAGGGAGGGCATGGCTACACCTTC. It specifies CASSQGGHGYTF.

The V call is TRBV27, the J call TRBJ1-1; no firm D call. The CDR3 runs to 13 residues. CDR1 is MNHEY and CDR2 is SMNVEV in the germline V gene (reference sequence). Trimming took off 3 bases at V and 2 bases at J, with 7 bases between the two ends. The CDR3 DNA sequence: TGTGCCAGCAGTTTCGGCACAAACACTGAAGCTTTCTTT. Translated, it gives CASSFGTNTEAFF.

The J gene is TRBJ1-1, the V gene TRBV2, with a weak D call TRBD1 (5 bases). The CDR3 consists of 10 residues. V lost 4 bases, J lost 11 bases, and 8 bases lay in between. CDR1 SNHLY and CDR2 FYNNEI come from the germline V gene. CDR3 bases: TGTGCCAGCAGTGGGGGGGAGGCTTTCTTT. As protein: CASSGGEAFF. Full variable domain (remainder filled in from reference TRBV2 and TRBJ1-1): EPEVTQTPSHQVTQMGQEVILRCVPISNHLYFYWYRQILGQKVEFLVSFYNNEISEKSEIFDDQFSVERPDGSNFTLKIRSTKLEDSAMYFCASSGGEAFFGQGTRLTVV.

The chain uses TRBV4-3 and TRBJ1-4; D might be TRBD1 (6 bases). Germline V gene lookup returns CDR1 LGHNA and CDR2 YSLEER. This CDR3 is 18 amino acids long. The V end lost 0 bases, the J end lost 8 bases, and 22 bases lay between the germline ends. This CDR3 is CASSQDAILGAGGEKLFF. The CDR3 coding sequence is TGCGCCAGCAGCCAAGATGCTATCCTCGGGGCTGGGGGCGAAAAACTGTTTTTT.

The rearrangement joins TRBV5-6 to TRBJ1-5, with D uncertain. Trimming left V 2 bases short and J 3 bases short, with 12 bases between. CDR1 and CDR2 (germline): SGHDT, YYEEEE. There are 15 residues in the CDR3. The CDR3 DNA reads as TGTGCCAGCAGCTTTTCGAAGGGTAACAATCAGCCCCAGCATTTT. Its translation: CASSFSKGNNQPQHF.

The chain couples TRBV9 to TRBJ2-3; no definite D call. Germline V gene data show CDR1 as SGDLS and CDR2 as YYNGEE. The CDR3 is made up of 15 amino acids. V shed 6 bases and J shed 0 bases, with 14 bases lying between them. The CDR3 bases are TGTGCCAGCACCGGAGTAGGTCTGAGCACAGATACGCAGTATTTT. Translated: CASTGVGLSTDTQYF.

The chain links TRBV19 to TRBJ1-5; 8 positions match TRBD1. The trim removed 7 bases at V and 5 bases at J, leaving 4 bases unmatched. The length of the CDR3 is 13 residues. Germline loops: CDR1 LNHDA, CDR2 SQIVND (reference sequence). The CDR3 DNA sequence: TGTGCCAGTACTTACAGGGGGGATCAGCCCCAGCATTTT. It is translated as CASTYRGDQPQHF.